One and the same sample provided the 20 T cell receptor beta chains below, sequenced in a study of CD8 T cells in ankylosing spondylitis. Broader study findings: Within ankylosing spondylitis blood, a TCR beta motif made up of roughly eight highly homologous variants appeared to be characteristic.

Using its own MiXCR run on the 5' RACE reads, TCRdb lists one record per CDR3 protein. The sample records about 460,000 distinct CDR3 sequences, roughly 5% being singletons. No antigen has been identified for these receptors. Material for sequencing was blood, either unsorted or a sorted T cell fraction (not recorded which). These receptors were obtained from a male donor with ankylosing spondylitis.

This clonotype was observed many times. The chain is built from TRBV7-2 and TRBJ2-5; D is unresolved. The V end was cut by 3 bases, the J end by 0 bases, with 5 bases between. The CDR3 contains 13 residues. From germline, CDR1 is SGHTA and CDR2 FQGNSA. The CDR3 spells CASSFSYQETQYF. CDR3 DNA sequence: TGTGCCAGCAGCTTCTCTTACCAAGAGACCCAGTACTTC.

This clonotype was seen many times. The CDR3 spells CASSSYPTSGTGFTEQFF. DNA for the CDR3: TGCGCCAGCAGCTCCTACCCAACTTCCGGGACAGGGTTCACTGAGCAGTTCTTC. The V call is TRBV4-3, the J call TRBJ2-1, with 9 bases that match TRBD1. V was clipped by 5 bases and J by 9 bases; unmatched bases: 20. Germline-derived CDR1 and CDR2 are LGHNA and YSLEER. There are 18 residues in the CDR3.

The rearrangement uses TRBV12-3 or TRBV12-4 and TRBJ2-2, with 7 bases fitting TRBD2. V trimming: 7 bases; J trimming: 0 bases; junction bases outside the gene matches: 5. The CDR3 runs to 15 residues. The CDR3 here is CASTPRGANTGELFF. In DNA, the CDR3 is TGTGCCAGCACCCCACGGGGGGCGAACACCGGGGAGCTGTTTTTT.

This clonotype was found many times. The chain couples TRBV4-3 to TRBJ2-3; 7 positions agree with TRBD2. CDR1 and CDR2 (germline): LGHNA, YSLEER. This CDR3 region has 15 residues. The V segment lost 8 bases and the J segment 2 bases; nucleotides outside the gene matches: 10. CDR3 region: CASGGGPANTDTQYF. In DNA form, the CDR3 reads TGCGCCAGCGGGGGGGGACCAGCAAACACAGATACGCAGTATTTT.

This clonotype has a handful of counts. This rearrangement joins TRBV18 to TRBJ1-4, with D possibly TRBD1 on 5 matching bases. The CDR3 spans 15 residues. Germline CDR1 is KGHSH and CDR2 is LQKENI. The V end was cut by 1 base, the J end by 5 bases, with 11 bases between. CDR3 DNA sequence: TGTGCCAGCTCACCACAGACAGTGCCGAATGAAAAACTGTTTTTT. Amino acids: CASSPQTVPNEKLFF.

This clonotype was seen repeatedly, ten times or more. V gene TRBV7-2 combines with J gene TRBJ1-2; D uncertain. The germline V gene has CDR1 SGHTA and CDR2 FQGNSA. Trimming shortened V by 2 bases and J by 3 bases, and 19 bases separated the two germline ends. This CDR3 comprises 17 residues. The CDR3 nucleotides read TGTGCCAGCAGCTTAATTCTAGCTGGGCAGAACCACTATGGCTACACCTTC. This encodes CASSLILAGQNHYGYTF. The full variable domain, its missing parts supplied by reference TRBV7-2 and TRBJ1-2, is GAGVSQSPSNKVTEKGKDVELRCDPISGHTALYWYRQSLGQGLEFLIYFQGNSAPDKSGLPSDRFSAERTGGSVSTLTIQRTQQEDSAVYLCASSLILAGQNHYGYTFGSGTRLTVV.

There are a few counts of this clonotype. The chain is built from TRBV7-9 and TRBJ2-1; no firm D call. Germline V gene sequence: CDR1 SEHNR, CDR2 FQNEAQ (reference sequence). The CDR3 covers 12 residues. V lost 8 bases and J lost 7, with 12 bases in between. The CDR3 protein is CASHRWGNEQFF. CDR3 sequence (DNA): TGTGCCAGCCACCGTTGGGGAAATGAGCAGTTCTTC.

This clonotype was detected a few times. The rearrangement links TRBV7-2 to TRBJ2-3, with D perhaps TRBD2 (5 bases). Germline CDR1 is SGHTA and CDR2 is FQGNSA. Trimming removed 4 bases at V and 3 bases at J, with 17 bases between. The CDR3 is 16 residues long. The DNA of the CDR3 is TGTGCCAGCAGCTCACAAGTAACTAGGGTAACAGATACGCAGTATTTT. Translated: CASSSQVTRVTDTQYF. Combining the CDR3 with reference TRBV7-2 and TRBJ2-3 gives the whole variable domain GAGVSQSPSNKVTEKGKDVELRCDPISGHTALYWYRQSLGQGLEFLIYFQGNSAPDKSGLPSDRFSAERTGGSVSTLTIQRTQQEDSAVYLCASSSQVTRVTDTQYFGPGTRLTVL.

This clonotype was detected ten times or more. This chain uses TRBV20-1 with TRBJ1-1; D is unresolved. Trimming left V 0 bases short and J 2 bases short, with 13 bases between. Germline CDR1 reads DFQATT; CDR2 reads SNEGSKA (reference sequence). The CDR3 loop spans 15 amino acids. CDR3 bases: TGCAGTGCTAGAGACCCCCTGTACCCAAACACTGAAGCTTTCTTT. Its protein is CSARDPLYPNTEAFF.

This clonotype was observed at least ten times. The DNA for the CDR3 is TGTGCCAGCAGCCAAGAAGCAGGGGGGGCGTCGAAGACCCAGTACTTC. Translated, it gives CASSQEAGGASKTQYF. The chain employs TRBV4-2 and TRBJ2-5; D tentatively fits TRBD1 or TRBD2 (7 bases each). CDR1 LGHNA and CDR2 YNFKEQ come from the germline V gene. This CDR3 region has 16 residues. V shed 0 bases and J shed 6 bases, with 17 bases lying between them.

This clonotype was found many times. The chain links TRBV4-2 to TRBJ1-5; 7 nucleotides align to TRBD1. This CDR3 has 15 residues. Trimming cost V 3 bases and J 8 bases; bases outside gene matches: 10. Germline V gene sequence: CDR1 LGHNA, CDR2 YNFKEQ. The CDR3 sequence is CASSHADGTAKPQHF. CDR3 bases: TGTGCCAGCAGCCACGCCGACGGGACAGCAAAGCCCCAGCATTTT.

The rearrangement links TRBV6-2 or TRBV6-3 to TRBJ2-7; D unclear. V lost 2 bases and J lost 6, with 20 bases in between. Germline V lookup: CDR1 MNHEY, CDR2 SVGEGT. This CDR3 contains 16 residues. The CDR3 DNA follows: TGTGCCAGCAGTTACCCGCATGCCGAAATGGCGCGCGAGCAGTACTTC. Its protein is CASSYPHAEMAREQYF.

There are a few counts of this clonotype. The chain uses TRBV29-1 and TRBJ2-7, with D perhaps matching TRBD1 (5 bases). The germline V gene has CDR1 SQVTM and CDR2 ANQGSEA. The CDR3 totals 13 residues. V was pared by 6 bases and J by 1 base, with 13 bases between. The DNA for the CDR3 is TGCAGCGTCACGACAGTTCTTTCCTACGAGCAGTACTTC. Encoded protein: CSVTTVLSYEQYF.

This clonotype was recorded many times. The chain uses TRBV4-1 and TRBJ1-1; tentatively, D is TRBD1 (6 bases). V was clipped by 0 bases and J by 1 base, with 15 bases between them. CDR1 and CDR2 from the germline V gene are MGHRA and YSYEKL. The CDR3 extends over 17 amino acids. CDR3 sequence reads: CASSQDPSGAWNTEAFF. The CDR3 DNA reads TGCGCCAGCAGCCAAGATCCCTCAGGGGCATGGAACACTGAAGCTTTCTTT.

This clonotype was seen at least ten times. In DNA form, the CDR3 reads TGTGCCAGTAATCGTAGGGTCGTGGAGACCCAGTACTTC. This sequence encodes CASNRRVVETQYF. This sequence joins TRBV7-2 and TRBJ2-5; no definite D call. Deletions cut 9 bases from V and 5 bases from J, with 16 bases between. In germline, CDR1 is SGHTA, CDR2 FQGNSA. CDR3 size: 13 residues. Drawing the rest from reference TRBV7-2 and TRBJ2-5, the complete variable domain is GAGVSQSPSNKVTEKGKDVELRCDPISGHTALYWYRQSLGQGLEFLIYFQGNSAPDKSGLPSDRFSAERTGGSVSTLTIQRTQQEDSAVYLCASNRRVVETQYFGPGTRLLVL.

This clonotype showed up just a few times. The CDR3 DNA sequence: TGTGCCAGCAGTTCACTAGCGGGAGTTGATACGCAGTATTTT. This sequence encodes CASSSLAGVDTQYF. The chain recombines TRBV6-5 with TRBJ2-3, with TRBD2 matching 11 bases. The CDR3 has 14 residues. From germline, CDR1 is MNHEY and CDR2 SVGAGI. V was clipped by 4 bases and J by 6 bases; unmatched bases: 3.

This clonotype was seen many times. This rearrangement joins TRBV5-8 to TRBJ2-6; tentative D call: TRBD2 (6 bases). Germline V gene data show CDR1 as SGHTS and CDR2 as YDEGEE. Between the trimmed V and J ends, which lost 3 bases and 0 bases, there was a span of 13 bases. This CDR3 spans 17 amino acids. CDR3 in DNA: TGTGCCAGCAGCTCGGGACTTACCTACTCTGGGGCCAACGTCCTGACTTTC. Residues: CASSSGLTYSGANVLTF.

Ten or more counts support this clonotype. This chain connects TRBV29-1 to TRBJ2-5, with TRBD1 as a possible D gene (6 bases). CDR3 length: 13 amino acids. Trimming took 8 bases from V and 2 from J, leaving 15 bases between them. Per the germline V gene, CDR1 is SQVTM and CDR2 is ANQGSEA. Written as DNA, the CDR3 is TGCAGCTTCGGGACACACCATCAAGAGACCCAGTACTTC. It codes for CSFGTHHQETQYF.

The V and J genes are TRBV18 and TRBJ2-3, with D perhaps TRBD1 (6 bases). Germline values: CDR1 KGHSH, CDR2 LQKENI. The CDR3 consists of 17 residues. Trimming removed 3 bases at V and 2 bases at J, with 18 bases between. CDR3 protein: CASSPTNGQLDTDTQYF. The DNA for the CDR3 is TGTGCCAGCTCACCTACCAATGGACAGTTAGACACAGATACGCAGTATTTT.

This clonotype occurred many times. The chain employs TRBV9 and TRBJ1-3; the D is unclear. V was pared by 0 bases and J by 0 bases, with 7 bases between. The germline V gene has CDR1 SGDLS and CDR2 YYNGEE. This CDR3 has 15 residues. CDR3 amino acids: CASSVDPSSGNTIYF. In DNA, the CDR3 is TGTGCCAGCAGCGTAGATCCAAGCTCTGGAAACACCATATATTTT. Filled out from reference TRBV9 and TRBJ1-3, the complete variable domain reads DSGVTQTPKHLITATGQRVTLRCSPRSGDLSVYWYQQSLDQGLQFLIQYYNGEERAKGNILERFSAQQFPDLHSELNLSSLELGDSALYFCASSVDPSSGNTIYFGEGSWLTVV.